These 18 T cell receptor beta chains were sequenced from one sample in a study of shared clonotypes between healthy human individuals. Produced via immunoSEQ multiplex PCR; TCRdb's table is partial and in-frame only. The table records about half a million clones, around 85% of them present only once. The sample was PBMCs. All receptors come from a woman aged 40 to 50 in good health. Some clones in this sample may be carry-over from other donors' samples.

This rearrangement joins TRBV2 to TRBJ1-1; 9 bases line up with TRBD1. Losses at the gene ends were 8 bases for V and 3 bases for J; bases not matched to a gene: 4. CDR1 and CDR2 (germline): SNHLY, FYNNEI. This CDR3 region has 13 residues. This CDR3 reads CASLWTGDTEAFF. The CDR3 DNA sequence: TGTGCCAGCTTGTGGACAGGGGACACTGAAGCTTTCTTT.

The chain uses TRBV19 and TRBJ1-5, with a weak D call TRBD1 (5 bases). The CDR3 is 14 amino acids. V lost 6 bases and J lost 10, with 19 bases in between. The germline V gene encodes CDR1 LNHDA and CDR2 SQIVND (reference sequence). The CDR3 DNA sequence: TGTGCCAGTAGATCGGGACGGGACTTGATTCCCCAGCATTTT. Its protein is CASRSGRDLIPQHF.

This clone was found a few times. One junction end disagrees with the germline gene, perhaps due to a read error. V usage is TRBV7-7 and J usage is TRBJ2-1; D uncertain. Germline lookup yields CDR1 SSHAT and CDR2 FNYEAQ (reference sequence). This CDR3 region has 9 residues. CDR3 region: CASSRLWVF. DNA of the CDR3: TGTGCTAGCAGCCGCCTCTGGGTCTTC.

The V call is TRBV12-5, the J call TRBJ2-5; perhaps TRBD1 as D (6 bases). V was trimmed by 5 bases and J by 5 bases, leaving 9 bases between them. CDR1 and CDR2 from the germline V gene are LGHNT and FRNRAP. The CDR3 runs 12 residues. CDR3 coding DNA: TGTGCTAGTGGTACGACAGGTGAGACCCAGTACTTC. It specifies CASGTTGETQYF.

The chain joins TRBV6-5 to TRBJ1-2; D uncertain. V was clipped by 6 bases and J by 2 bases, with 10 bases between them. CDR1 and CDR2 from the germline V gene are MNHEY and SVGAGI. The CDR3 sequence is 13 residues long. CDR3 sequence: CASSRGTNYGYTF. The CDR3 bases are TGTGCCAGCAGCCGCGGAACAAACTATGGCTACACCTTC.

The V and J genes are TRBV27 and TRBJ2-7, with 8 bases identical to TRBD1. The CDR3 is made up of 16 amino acids. Germline V lookup: CDR1 MNHEY, CDR2 SMNVEV (reference sequence). Losses at the gene ends were 2 bases for V and 1 base for J; bases not matched to a gene: 7. CDR3 DNA: TGTGCCAGCAGTTTACACCCCGGGACAGGTTCCTACGAGCAGTACTTC. This codes for CASSLHPGTGSYEQYF.

Concerning this clone: With a far larger clone one base away, a read error is the likely cause. The rearrangement uses TRBV5-1 and TRBJ2-7, with 8 bases aligning to TRBD1. This CDR3 region has 15 residues. The ends lost 4 bases at V and 5 bases at J; junction bases unmatched: 11. Germline V gives CDR1 SGHRS, CDR2 YFSETQ. The CDR3 sequence: CASSRWTGNSDEQYF. The CDR3 DNA reads as TGCGCCAGCAGCCGATGGACAGGGAATAGCGACGAGCAGTACTTC.

There are many counts of this clone. The chain uses TRBV4-3 and TRBJ2-6; no clear D. The CDR3 loop spans 16 amino acids. Per the germline V gene, CDR1 is LGHNA and CDR2 is YSLEER. Deletions cut 4 bases from V and 0 bases from J, with 10 bases between. As DNA, the CDR3 is TGCGCCAGCAGCCGTGGCCAAGGCTCTGGGGCCAACGTCCTGACTTTC. It is translated as CASSRGQGSGANVLTF.

J is TRBJ2-2 and V is TRBV4-2; D might be TRBD1 or TRBD2, each matching 5 bases. V lost 0 bases and J lost 5, with 13 bases in between. Germline V CDR1 and CDR2: LGHNA, YNFKEQ. The CDR3 loop spans 16 amino acids. The DNA for the CDR3 is TGTGCCAGCAGCCAAGATGGGGGATCTGTGACCGGGGAGCTGTTTTTT. Translation gives CASSQDGGSVTGELFF.

This clone came up many times. Other DNA sequences in this specimen translate into the identical CDR3. This rearrangement joins TRBV28 to TRBJ1-2, with 8 bases fitting TRBD1. V gave up 2 bases and J gave up 4 bases; unmatched junction bases: 3. CDR1 is MDHEN, CDR2 SYDVKM, per germline. This CDR3 has 14 amino acids. CDR3 DNA sequence: TGTGCCAGCAGTTTAATAGGGACAGGCTATGGCTACACCTTC. This gives the protein CASSLIGTGYGYTF.

This sequence joins TRBV21-1 and TRBJ2-5; TRBD2, as called in the table, went unchecked against the DNA. TRBV21-1 is deemed a pseudogene. The CDR3 is 16 residues long. CDR3 region: CASSKVGLEVFETQYF. The CDR3 coding sequence is TGTGCCAGCAGCAAAGTGGGACTAGAGGTATTCGAGACCCAGTACTTC.

The chain has TRBV30 and TRBJ2-1, with 13 nucleotides matching TRBD2. The length of the CDR3 is 16 residues. The germline CDR1 and CDR2 sequences are GTSNPN and SVGIG (reference sequence). V gave up 2 bases and J gave up 8 bases; unmatched junction bases: 9. As DNA, the CDR3 is TGTGCCTGGAGTTTGACTAGCGGGAGGCCTGGGGATGAGCAGTTCTTC. This sequence encodes CAWSLTSGRPGDEQFF.

The chain is built from TRBV27 and TRBJ2-1; the D gene is possibly TRBD2 (5 bases). Trimming pared 0 bases from V and 5 bases from J, leaving 14 bases between. The germline gives CDR1 MNHEY, CDR2 SMNVEV (reference sequence). This CDR3 spans 16 amino acids. CDR3 nucleotide sequence: TGTGCCAGCAGTTTATCCTGGCTAGCTCCCAACAATGAGCAGTTCTTC. Amino acid sequence: CASSLSWLAPNNEQFF.

Of note for this clone: Other DNA sequences within the sample encode an identical CDR3. This chain connects TRBV5-1 to TRBJ2-3; perhaps TRBD1 as D (5 bases). There are 14 residues in the CDR3. From germline, CDR1 is SGHRS and CDR2 YFSETQ. The V end was cut by 0 bases, the J end by 2 bases, with 7 bases between. CDR3 in amino acids: CASSLGQSTDTQYF. The CDR3 DNA reads as TGCGCCAGCAGCTTGGGACAGTCCACAGATACGCAGTATTTT.

This clone was counted once. The V and J genes are TRBV6-5 and TRBJ1-3; tentative D call: TRBD1 (5 bases). CDR3 length equals 14 residues. Germline-derived CDR1 and CDR2 are MNHEY and SVGAGI. V shed 2 bases and J shed 3 bases, with 8 bases lying between them. This chain's CDR3 is CASSYDRNGNTIYF. DNA for the CDR3: TGTGCCAGCAGTTACGACAGAAATGGAAACACCATATATTTT.

CDR3 residues: CASSIGGTSGIGETQYF. The CDR3 DNA sequence: TGTGCCAGTAGTATAGGGGGGACTAGCGGAATCGGAGAGACCCAGTACTTC. V usage is TRBV19 and J usage is TRBJ2-5; 11 nucleotides align to TRBD2. Germline loops: CDR1 LNHDA, CDR2 SQIVND (reference sequence). The CDR3 runs 17 residues. The trim removed 1 base at V and 4 bases at J, leaving 8 bases unmatched.

The V call is TRBV6-5, the J call TRBJ2-4; TRBD1 might be the D (5 bases). The CDR3 has 13 residues. V lost 2 bases to trimming and J lost 9 bases, with 11 bases between them. Germline V gene lookup returns CDR1 MNHEY and CDR2 SVGAGI. CDR3 bases: TGTGCCAGCAGTTACCCAGGGTCCACCATTCAGTACTTC. Protein: CASSYPGSTIQYF.

The chain employs TRBV7-9 and TRBJ1-2; 10 bases are shared with TRBD1. Germline V gene data show CDR1 as SEHNR and CDR2 as FQNEAQ (reference sequence). CDR3 length: 15 amino acids. The V segment lost 4 bases and the J segment 5 bases; nucleotides outside the gene matches: 7. The CDR3, as DNA: TGTGCCAGCAGCTCGACCGGACAGGGGGTTTATGGCTACACCTTC. Its translation: CASSSTGQGVYGYTF.